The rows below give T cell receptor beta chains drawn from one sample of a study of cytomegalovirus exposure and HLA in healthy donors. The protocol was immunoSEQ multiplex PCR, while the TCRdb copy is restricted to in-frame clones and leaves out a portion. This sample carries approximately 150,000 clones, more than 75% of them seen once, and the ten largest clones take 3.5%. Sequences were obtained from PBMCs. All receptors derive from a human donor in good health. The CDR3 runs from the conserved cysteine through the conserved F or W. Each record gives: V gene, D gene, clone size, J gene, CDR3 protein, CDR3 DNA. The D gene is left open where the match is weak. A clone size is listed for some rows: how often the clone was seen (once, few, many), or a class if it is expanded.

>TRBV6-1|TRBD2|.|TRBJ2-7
CASSVAAGVPFEQYF
TGTGCCAGCAGTGTAGCAGCGGGGGTCCCCTTCGAGCAGTACTTC
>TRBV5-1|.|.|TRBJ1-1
CASSLGEGGDTEAFF
TGCGCCAGCAGCTTGGGGGAGGGAGGGGACACTGAAGCTTTCTTT
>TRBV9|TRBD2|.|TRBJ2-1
CASSGRTSGRGEQFF
TGTGCCAGCAGCGGACGGACTAGCGGGAGAGGGGAGCAGTTCTTC
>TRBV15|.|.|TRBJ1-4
CATSRGDEKLFF
TGTGCCACCAGCAGAGGAGATGAAAAACTGTTTTTT
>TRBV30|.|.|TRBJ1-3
CAWSWESSGNTIYF
TGTGCCTGGAGTTGGGAGAGCTCTGGAAACACCATATATTTT
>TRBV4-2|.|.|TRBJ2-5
CASSQLIAAETQYF
TGTGCCAGCAGCCAGCTTATAGCGGCAGAGACCCAGTACTTC
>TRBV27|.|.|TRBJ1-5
CASSLGGFQPQHF
TGTGCCAGCAGTTTAGGAGGGTTTCAGCCCCAGCATTTT
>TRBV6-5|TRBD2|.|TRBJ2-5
CASSYFLAGGQETQYF
TGTGCCAGCAGTTACTTCCTAGCGGGGGGGCAAGAGACCCAGTACTTC
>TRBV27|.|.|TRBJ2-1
CASSLGGNEQFF
TGTGCCAGCAGTTTAGGGGGGAATGAGCAGTTCTTC
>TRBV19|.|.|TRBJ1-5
CASSPWGGLVVQPQHF
TGTGCCAGTAGCCCCTGGGGGGGGTTAGTTGTCCAGCCCCAGCATTTT
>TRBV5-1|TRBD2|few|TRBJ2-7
CASSLAAGMYYEQYF
TGCGCCAGCAGCCTGGCAGCGGGGATGTACTACGAGCAGTACTTC
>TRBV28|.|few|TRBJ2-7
CASSARVFSYEQYF
TGTGCCAGCAGCGCCAGGGTTTTTAGCTACGAGCAGTACTTC
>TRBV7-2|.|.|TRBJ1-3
CASSYRVDGNTIYF
TGTGCCAGCAGCTACAGGGTTGATGGAAACACCATATATTTT
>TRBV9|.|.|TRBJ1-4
CASSASARGDSEKLFF
TGTGCCAGCAGCGCTTCCGCGCGGGGAGATAGTGAAAAACTGTTTTTT
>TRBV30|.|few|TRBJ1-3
CAWSLGLSGNTIYF
TGTGCCTGGAGCCTGGGCCTCTCTGGAAACACCATATATTTT